Listed below are T cell receptor beta chains from one sample, sequenced in a study of cytomegalovirus exposure and HLA in healthy donors. TCRdb's copy holds only in-frame clones and misses some; the assay was immunoSEQ multiplex PCR. The sample includes 150,000 to 250,000 clones. The sample consisted of PBMCs. These receptors were taken from a boy between 10 and 17 years old in good health and CMV-seronegative. Each CDR3 is given with its conserved first and last residue. D genes are given only for firm matches.

v_gene	j_gene	d_gene	len	CDR3nt	CDR3aa
TRBV28	TRBJ2-1	TRBD2	16	TGTGCCAGCAGCACCCGGGGGGAGGGGTCCTACAATGAGCAGTTCTTC	CASSTRGEGSYNEQFF
TRBV14	TRBJ2-5	-	13	TGTGCCAGCAGCCAAGCAGGGAAGGGGACCCAGTACTTC	CASSQAGKGTQYF
TRBV4-1	TRBJ1-6	-	17	TGCGCCAGCAGCCAAGAAATCAGCAGGGCGGAAAATTCACCCCTCCACTTT	CASSQEISRAENSPLHF
TRBV30	TRBJ2-2	TRBD1	13	TGTGCCTGGAGGGGACAGTCCCCCGGGGAGCTGTTTTTT	CAWRGQSPGELFF
TRBV30	TRBJ2-2	-	14	TGTGCCTGGAGTGTATTTACAGGTCAGAGGGAGCTGTTTTTT	CAWSVFTGQRELFF
TRBV25-1	TRBJ2-7	-	12	TGTGCCAGCAGTGAATCAGGGGTCGAGCAGTACTTC	CASSESGVEQYF
TRBV2	TRBJ2-7	-	11	TGTGCCAGCACGACGGGATACGAGCAGTACTTC	CASTTGYEQYF
TRBV27	TRBJ2-7	TRBD1	14	TGTGCCAGCAGTTGGACAGGGGGTAGGTACGAGCAGTACTTC	CASSWTGGRYEQYF
TRBV5-4	TRBJ2-7	TRBD1	13	TGTGCCAGCAAGGGACAGGGACGGTACGAGCAGTACTTC	CASKGQGRYEQYF
TRBV6-5	TRBJ1-2	TRBD1	13	TGTGCCAGCAGCGACAGGGGAAGCTATGGCTACACCTTC	CASSDRGSYGYTF
TRBV19	TRBJ2-7	TRBD1	12	TGTGCCAGTAGTCCACAGGGGGGCGAGCAGTACTTC	CASSPQGGEQYF
TRBV15	TRBJ2-7	-	15	TGTGCCACCAGCAGCGGCGCGGGGCATCGGCGCGAGCAGTACTTC	CATSSGAGHRREQYF
TRBV10-3	TRBJ2-6	-	18	TGTGCCATCAGTGAGTCGAATGGCGGCCTGACCGGGGCCAACGTCCTGACTTTC	CAISESNGGLTGANVLTF